Each of the 19 T cell receptor beta chains below was sequenced from the same sample in a study of cytomegalovirus exposure and HLA in healthy donors. Primers for the PCR totalled 60 Vbeta and 13 Jbeta. The assay was immunoSEQ multiplex PCR, and TCRdb's table has in-frame clones only and misses some. The sample shows approximately 150,000 clones, around 80% of them seen only once. Sequencing was performed on PBMCs. These receptors were collected from a human donor in good health.

The chain uses TRBV10-3 and TRBJ2-3, with 8 bases fitting TRBD1. V shed 9 bases, J shed 5 bases, and the junction held 10 bases outside the gene matches. The germline V gene has CDR1 ENHRY and CDR2 SYGVKD. The length of the CDR3 is 14 residues. The CDR3 DNA sequence: TGTGCCATGTCCGAGGGTACAGGGGGAGATACGCAGTATTTT. It translates to CAMSEGTGGDTQYF.

The chain employs TRBV10-3 and TRBJ1-6; TRBD1 matches at 7 bases. The length of the CDR3 is 13 residues. Germline-derived CDR1 and CDR2 are ENHRY and SYGVKD. With V trimmed by 4 bases and J by 10 bases, 4 bases remained unmatched. This CDR3 is CAISGQGTSPLHF. CDR3 coding DNA: TGTGCCATCAGTGGACAGGGCACCTCACCCCTCCACTTT.

This chain links TRBV18 with TRBJ2-7, with 8 positions matching TRBD1. The CDR3 runs 15 residues. V was clipped by 6 bases and J by 0 bases; unmatched bases: 7. Germline V gene data show CDR1 as KGHSH and CDR2 as LQKENI. CDR3 residues: CASSRTGGSSYEQYF. For the CDR3, the DNA is TGTGCCAGCTCTCGCACAGGGGGAAGCTCCTACGAGCAGTACTTC.

This clone has just one count. The chain is built from TRBV4-2 and TRBJ1-2; D is unclear. The CDR3 consists of 14 residues. Per the germline V gene, CDR1 is LGHNA and CDR2 is YNFKEQ. Deletions cut 0 bases from V and 4 bases from J, with 9 bases between. The CDR3 sequence is CASSQDSVPYGYTF. CDR3 nucleotides: TGTGCCAGCAGCCAAGATTCCGTCCCCTATGGCTACACCTTC.

The chain couples TRBV7-9 to TRBJ1-3, with 9 bases matching TRBD1. V was pared by 1 base and J by 4 bases, with 5 bases of the junction left unmatched. The CDR3 contains 16 residues. The germline CDR1 and CDR2 sequences are SEHNR and FQNEAQ (reference sequence). The CDR3 here is CASSLVNRGRGNTIYF. The DNA of the CDR3 is TGTGCCAGCAGCTTAGTAAACAGGGGGCGCGGAAACACCATATATTTT.

This clone was detected only a few times. The chain uses TRBV6-1 and TRBJ1-3, with D perhaps matching TRBD1 (5 bases). The CDR3 covers 19 residues. The V end was cut by 0 bases, the J end by 2 bases, with 20 bases between. Germline lookup yields CDR1 MNHNS and CDR2 SASEGT. The CDR3 DNA reads as TGTGCCAGCAGTGAAGCGCTTCTTAGGGGAAGGGGTACTGGAAACACCATATATTTT. This gives the protein CASSEALLRGRGTGNTIYF.

The chain carries TRBV7-2 and TRBJ1-2; TRBD1 matches at 8 bases. V was pared by 0 bases and J by 6 bases, with 9 bases of the junction left unmatched. The CDR3 sequence is 16 residues long. The germline V gene encodes CDR1 SGHTA and CDR2 FQGNSA. Written as DNA, the CDR3 is TGTGCCAGCAGCTTAGCTATCCGGACAGGGATGAATGGCTACACCTTC. Translating gives CASSLAIRTGMNGYTF.

The V call is TRBV5-6, the J call TRBJ2-7, with D hard to call. The ends were cut back, 4 bases at V and 2 bases at J, with 10 bases in the middle. CDR1 and CDR2 (germline): SGHDT, YYEEEE. There are 13 residues in the CDR3. For the CDR3, the DNA is TGTGCCAGCAGCGTGATCCTAACCTACGAGCAGTACTTC. Its translation: CASSVILTYEQYF.

This clone was seen once. This chain uses TRBV27 with TRBJ2-6; D is possibly TRBD2 (5 bases). With 3 bases removed from V and 0 bases from J, the gap between germline ends came to 18 bases. The length of the CDR3 is 19 residues. CDR1 and CDR2 from the germline V gene are MNHEY and SMNVEV (reference sequence). The CDR3, as DNA: TGTGCCAGCAGTTTCTTGGGAGCCTACACTATCTCTGGGGCCAACGTCCTGACTTTC. Its translation: CASSFLGAYTISGANVLTF.

This chain connects TRBV5-1 to TRBJ2-2; no reliable D call. This CDR3 spans 15 amino acids. Germline V gene data show CDR1 as SGHRS and CDR2 as YFSETQ. Trimming removed 1 base from V and 6 bases from J, with 13 bases in between. In nucleotides, the CDR3 is TGCGCCAGCAGCTTGATGCGGCCGACCGCCGGGGAGCTGTTTTTT. Protein sequence: CASSLMRPTAGELFF.

The rearrangement joins TRBV5-4 to TRBJ1-6, with 7 bases lining up with TRBD1. The CDR3 loop spans 14 amino acids. The germline gives CDR1 SGHNT, CDR2 YYREEE (reference sequence). After removal of 3 bases from V and 8 bases from J, the junction contained 5 bases not matched to a gene. In DNA, the CDR3 is TGTGCCAGCAGCTATAGACAGGGTGATTCACCCCTCCACTTT. As protein: CASSYRQGDSPLHF.

This sequence joins TRBV7-9 and TRBJ2-3, with no clear D. CDR1 is SEHNR and CDR2 is FQNEAQ in the germline V gene (reference sequence). The ends were cut back, 5 bases at V and 5 bases at J, with 8 bases in the middle. This CDR3 spans 12 amino acids. In DNA, the CDR3 is TGTGCCAGCAGCCATAAGAGAGATACGCAGTATTTT. Translating it yields CASSHKRDTQYF.

V usage is TRBV2 and J usage is TRBJ1-2, with D possibly TRBD1 on 5 matching bases. The CDR3 is 15 residues long. The V end lost 2 bases, the J end lost 4 bases, and 14 bases lay between the germline ends. Looked up from germline, CDR1 is SNHLY and CDR2 is FYNNEI. CDR3 nucleotides: TGTGCCAGCAGTGAAACCCCCGGGGGATCCTATGGCTACACCTTC. As protein: CASSETPGGSYGYTF.

The J gene is TRBJ2-1, the V gene TRBV5-1; 9 positions agree with TRBD2. The germline CDR1 and CDR2 sequences are SGHRS and YFSETQ. The CDR3 is 15 residues long. V lost 5 bases and J lost 8; bases outside the gene matches: 11. The CDR3 reads CASSEVAGESHEQFF. As DNA, the CDR3 is TGCGCCAGCAGTGAGGTAGCGGGGGAGAGTCATGAGCAGTTCTTC.

The chain joins TRBV6-6 to TRBJ1-1; 9 bases are a match to TRBD1. J lost 4 bases, V lost 6 bases, and 6 bases had no gene match. Germline V CDR1 and CDR2: MNHNY, SVGAGI (reference sequence). The CDR3 runs 14 residues. The CDR3 region is CASRTTGGSTEAFF. CDR3 nucleotide sequence: TGTGCCAGCAGAACCACAGGGGGCTCCACTGAAGCTTTCTTT.

The chain employs TRBV28 and TRBJ2-3, with D perhaps matching TRBD2 (5 bases). The germline V and J ends were trimmed by 4 bases and 2 bases, with 10 bases remaining between them. The CDR3 consists of 14 residues. The germline V gene has CDR1 MDHEN and CDR2 SYDVKM. CDR3: CASSSLLATDTQYF. The DNA of the CDR3 is TGTGCCAGCAGTTCCCTTCTAGCCACAGATACGCAGTATTTT.

The chain couples TRBV11-2 to TRBJ2-5, with 11 nucleotides matching TRBD2. The germline gives CDR1 SGHAT, CDR2 FQNNGV. J lost 2 bases, V lost 1 base, and 6 bases had no gene match. The CDR3 consists of 17 residues. Here the CDR3 DNA reads TGTGCCAGCAGCTTAGTCCGGCTAGCGGGGGGTCAAGAGACCCAGTACTTC. Its translation is CASSLVRLAGGQETQYF.

The V and J genes are TRBV28 and TRBJ1-5, with D tentatively TRBD1 (5 bases). The CDR3 runs to 12 residues. Trimming shortened V by 7 bases and J by 4 bases, and 8 bases separated the two germline ends. Per germline, CDR1 MDHEN and CDR2 SYDVKM. DNA for the CDR3: TGTGCCAGCACCGGGGGGAATCAGCCCCAGCATTTT. Protein: CASTGGNQPQHF.

The chain couples TRBV6-6 to TRBJ1-5; 10 nucleotides align to TRBD1. CDR3 length: 14 amino acids. Germline assignment: CDR1 MNHNY and CDR2 SVGAGI (reference sequence). With 8 bases clipped from V and 6 bases from J, the junction kept 7 bases outside the gene matches. The CDR3 loop is CASRTGQGGQPQHF. CDR3 coding DNA: TGTGCCAGCCGGACCGGACAGGGGGGTCAGCCCCAGCATTTT.